This TCR beta chain comes out of a study of T cell repertoires in cytomegalovirus infection. For this clonotype: Its antigen is as yet unknown. The junction shows a germline mismatch at one end, possibly a read error.

CDR1 SGHNT and CDR2 YENEEA come from the germline V gene. The CDR3 totals 14 residues. TCRdb used MiXCR to reprocess the reads, holding one entry per CDR3 protein. The table records approximately 81,000 distinct CDR3 sequences, under 30% of them present only once. J is TRBJ2-7 and V is TRBV11-3, with D perhaps matching TRBD2 (5 bases). This clonotype was sampled from a human donor in good health (CMV status not recorded). Some clones in this sample may be carry-over from other donors' samples. Sequencing was performed on CD8+ T cells from cultured PBMCs, taken from culture after CMV antigen stimulation. The CDR3 bases are TGTGCCAACAGCTTAGCAGCGGACTTCTACGAGCAGTACTTC. Its protein is CANSLAADFYEQYF.